This T cell receptor beta chain was captured by sequencing in a study of blood T cell repertoires in COVID-19. Study-wide context: Both acute and convalescent COVID-19 samples were obtained from the United States, Italy and Spain. The cDNA or gDNA used as material had been derived from T cells, B-cell-depleted T cells, or PBMCs.

Germline V lookup: CDR1 MNHNY, CDR2 SVGAGI (reference sequence). V lost 8 bases, J lost 4 bases, and 6 bases stayed unmatched. This CDR3 is built from 13 residues. Generated by immunoSEQ multiplex PCR, the TCRdb table keeps only in-frame clones and is missing some. The sample contains about 150,000 clones, 75% to 85% of which appear only once. This clonotype was sampled from a woman in her 50s with acute or convalescent COVID-19. Sequencing was carried out using peripheral blood. The J gene is TRBJ2-3, the V gene TRBV6-6, with 7 bases aligning to TRBD2. Here the CDR3 DNA reads TGTGCCAGCCATCGAGCGGGGCCAGATACGCAGTATTTT. Its translation: CASHRAGPDTQYF.